The entry below describes one T cell receptor beta chain. This specimen belongs to a study of blood T cell repertoires in COVID-19. The overall study: Samples representing acute and convalescent COVID-19 were sourced from the United States, Italy and Spain. The cDNA or gDNA used as material had been derived from T cells, B-cell-depleted T cells, or PBMCs.

How the authors handled the data: Amplification of reference gene primers provided the estimated nucleated cell counts. This table comes from immunoSEQ multiplex PCR, and its TCRdb copy is limited to in-frame clones, with some not included. Clone size and V and J calls were adopted from that table, with D and trimming inferred from the DNA. The table records around 97,000 clones, about 90% of them present only once. Germline V gene lookup returns CDR1 SGHDN and CDR2 FVKESK. V gave up 5 bases and J gave up 9 bases; unmatched junction bases: 15. This CDR3 is 15 amino acids long. Sequenced input: peripheral blood. The source is a human donor in a cohort sampled during active COVID-19. The rearrangement joins TRBV14 to TRBJ2-7; TRBD1 matches 8 bases. The CDR3 loop is CASSERWTGMQPQYF. The CDR3 DNA sequence: TGTGCCAGCAGCGAAAGATGGACAGGGATGCAACCGCAGTACTTC.